The T cell receptor (beta chain) under discussion was sequenced for a study of T cells in Graves' hyperthyroidism and ophthalmopathy. As for the study in general: Peripheral blood was acquired at first diagnosis, ahead of any therapy whatsoever.

The CDR3 has 16 residues. Germline CDR1 reads LNHDA; CDR2 reads SQIVND (reference sequence). V lost 5 bases to trimming and J lost 1 base; unmatched junction nucleotides: 6. TCR beta CDR3 region amplification was performed from RNA transcripts. HTBI primers were the set used in a first-round RT-PCR of the TCR CDR3. TCRdb re-analysed the multiplex PCR reads in MiXCR, keeping a single row per CDR3 protein. The sample includes about 560,000 distinct CDR3 sequences, approximately 15% of them seen just once. The study's findings and limits: Onset of ophthalmopathy came a median 6.5 months after the model predicted it. Using 13 V-J features, a model discriminated ophthalmopathy from stable hyperthyroidism.

Remarks on this clonotype: Its antigen is unidentified.

Input material: blood. The chain uses TRBV19 and TRBJ2-3; TRBD1 matches 10 bases. This TCR derives from a woman aged 35 to 49 with Graves' hyperthyroidism. CDR3 coding DNA: TGTGCCAGTAGTCCCCTCGGGACAGGGGGCACAGATACGCAGTATTTT. This encodes CASSPLGTGGTDTQYF.